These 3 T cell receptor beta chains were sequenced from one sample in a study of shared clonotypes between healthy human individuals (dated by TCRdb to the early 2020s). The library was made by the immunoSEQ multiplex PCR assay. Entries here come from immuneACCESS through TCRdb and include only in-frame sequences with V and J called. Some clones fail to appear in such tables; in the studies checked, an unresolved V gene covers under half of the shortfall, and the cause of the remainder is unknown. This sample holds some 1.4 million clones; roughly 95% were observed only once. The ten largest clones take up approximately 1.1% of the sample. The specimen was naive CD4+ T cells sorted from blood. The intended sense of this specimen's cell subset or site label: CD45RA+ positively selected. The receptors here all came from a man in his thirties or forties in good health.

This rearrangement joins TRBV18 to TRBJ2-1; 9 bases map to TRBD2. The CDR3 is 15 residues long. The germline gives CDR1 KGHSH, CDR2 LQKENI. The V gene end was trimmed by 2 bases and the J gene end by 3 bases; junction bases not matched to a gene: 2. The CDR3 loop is CASSPVAGDYNEQFF. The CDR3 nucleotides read TGTGCCAGCTCACCAGTAGCGGGGGACTACAATGAGCAGTTCTTC.

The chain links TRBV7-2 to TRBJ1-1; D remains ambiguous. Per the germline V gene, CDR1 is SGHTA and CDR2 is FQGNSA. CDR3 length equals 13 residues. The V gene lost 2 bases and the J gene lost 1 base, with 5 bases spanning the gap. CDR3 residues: CASSLSWNTEAFF. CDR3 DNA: TGTGCCAGCAGCTTATCTTGGAACACTGAAGCTTTCTTT. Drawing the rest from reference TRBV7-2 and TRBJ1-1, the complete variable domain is GAGVSQSPSNKVTEKGKDVELRCDPISGHTALYWYRQSLGQGLEFLIYFQGNSAPDKSGLPSDRFSAERTGGSVSTLTIQRTQQEDSAVYLCASSLSWNTEAFFGQGTRLTVV.

In nucleotides, the CDR3 is TGTGCCAGCAGCTTATCAGGGTGGGATTCACCCCTCCACTTT. It encodes CASSLSGWDSPLHF. The genes are TRBV7-9 and TRBJ1-6; tentative D call: TRBD1 (5 bases). Germline V CDR1 and CDR2: SEHNR, FQNEAQ (reference sequence). V lost 2 bases, J lost 8 bases, and 10 bases lay in between. This CDR3 is built from 14 residues. The full variable domain, with the rest looked up from reference TRBV7-9 and TRBJ1-6, is DTGVSQNPRHKITKRGQNVTFRCDPISEHNRLYWYRQTLGQGPEFLTYFQNEAQLEKSRLLSDRFSAERPKGSFSTLEIQRTEQGDSAMYLCASSLSGWDSPLHFGNGTRLTVT.